This TCR beta chain is drawn from a study of cytomegalovirus exposure and HLA in healthy donors. Study as a whole: Some 180 million T cells yielded approximately 110 million unique TCR beta sequences in earlier analysis. HLA-typed donors were the source of approximately 88 million unique TCRs held in an early data release. Study-level points and caveats: Most observed TCR sequences were rare, whereas some public TCRs were detected in many donors.

V was pared by 1 base and J by 3 bases, with 6 bases between. This CDR3 comprises 13 residues. Germline V gene sequence: CDR1 SGHDN, CDR2 FVKESK. The PCR used 60 Vbeta and 13 Jbeta primers. Some clones are missing from TCRdb's copy, which holds only in-frame ones; the method was immunoSEQ multiplex PCR. The repertoire includes about 130,000 clones, approximately 80% of them detected once, and approximately 2.1% sits in the top ten. Worth noting for this clone: Its antigen is not identified.

This chain connects TRBV14 to TRBJ2-5; no clear D. Sequencing was carried out using PBMCs. This sequence originates from a man aged 25 to 40 in good health and CMV-seronegative. DNA of the CDR3: TGTGCCAGCAGCCAAGCCCCTAAAGAGACCCAGTACTTC. This translates into CASSQAPKETQYF.